This entry lists 17 T cell receptor beta chains sequenced from one sample in a study of cytomegalovirus exposure and HLA in healthy donors. A multiplex PCR was run with 60 Vbeta primers and 13 Jbeta primers. Data came from immunoSEQ multiplex PCR; TCRdb stores just in-frame clones and leaves some out. In the table there are 120,000 to 150,000 clones, 60% to 80% of which are singletons. The sequenced sample consisted of PBMCs. These receptors were obtained from a male donor in good health and CMV-seronegative.

The V gene is TRBV6-4, the J gene TRBJ2-3; 9 nucleotides align to TRBD2. The CDR3 covers 15 residues. Germline trimming cut 5 bases from V and 6 bases from J; bases unmatched to any gene: 9. CDR1 and CDR2 from the germline V gene are MRHNA and SNTAGT. The DNA of the CDR3 is TGTGCCAGCAGTCAACAGGCTAGCGGGGCGGATACGCAGTATTTT. As protein: CASSQQASGADTQYF.

This clone was seen just once. This chain links TRBV9 with TRBJ1-2; D is perhaps TRBD1 (5 bases). The CDR3 covers 14 residues. CDR1 is SGDLS and CDR2 is YYNGEE in the germline V gene. The V gene lost 5 bases and the J gene lost 2 bases, with 13 bases spanning the gap. The CDR3 region has the DNA TGTGCCAGCAGAAAGACAGCTTCAAACTATGGCTACACCTTC. Protein sequence: CASRKTASNYGYTF.

The chain joins TRBV19 to TRBJ2-7; 7 bases are a match to TRBD2. The CDR3 runs 15 residues. CDR1 is LNHDA, CDR2 SQIVND, per germline (reference sequence). Trimming removed 3 bases from V and 1 base from J; junction bases left unmatched: 6. CDR3 residues: CASSIEGGASYEQYF. The CDR3 DNA sequence: TGTGCCAGTAGTATTGAGGGAGGGGCGTCCTACGAGCAGTACTTC.

Regarding this clone: One end of the junction does not line up with germline, which may come from a read error. The chain employs TRBV30 and TRBJ2-5; TRBD1 aligns across 8 bases. Germline assignment: CDR1 GTSNPN and CDR2 SVGIG (reference sequence). The CDR3 is 13 amino acids. The CDR3 DNA is TGTGCCTGGGACCGACAGGGGCGAGAGATCCAGTACTTC. This encodes CAWDRQGREIQYF.

V usage is TRBV19 and J usage is TRBJ1-1, with D perhaps matching TRBD1 (6 bases). This CDR3 spans 15 amino acids. The germline V gene encodes CDR1 LNHDA and CDR2 SQIVND (reference sequence). V dropped 2 bases and J dropped 3 bases, with 13 bases sitting between them. CDR3: CASSITGLWDTEAFF. The CDR3 coding sequence is TGTGCCAGTAGTATAACAGGGCTCTGGGACACTGAAGCTTTCTTT.

The gene calls are TRBV19 and TRBJ1-1, with a tentative D call TRBD1 (6 bases). V was trimmed by 3 bases and J by 0 bases, leaving 14 bases between them. The CDR3 extends over 16 amino acids. Germline V lookup: CDR1 LNHDA, CDR2 SQIVND (reference sequence). CDR3 nucleotides: TGTGCCAGTAGTATCCCCAACAGGGTAATGAACACTGAAGCTTTCTTT. It codes for CASSIPNRVMNTEAFF.

J is TRBJ1-1 and V is TRBV6-5; D uncertain. Looked up from germline, CDR1 is MNHEY and CDR2 is SVGAGI. The ends were cut back, 0 bases at V and 0 bases at J, with 5 bases in the middle. This CDR3 is 14 amino acids long. In DNA form, the CDR3 reads TGTGCCAGCAGTTACTCCTTAATGAACACTGAAGCTTTCTTT. Amino acids: CASSYSLMNTEAFF.

V gene TRBV5-1 combines with J gene TRBJ2-1; a possible D gene is TRBD1 (5 bases). CDR1 and CDR2 from the germline V gene are SGHRS and YFSETQ. The CDR3 has 12 amino acids. The V end lost 3 bases, the J end lost 7 bases, and 8 bases lay between the germline ends. CDR3 amino acids: CASSWGLNEQFF. CDR3 coding DNA: TGCGCCAGCAGCTGGGGCTTGAATGAGCAGTTCTTC. Based on the CDR3 plus reference TRBV5-1 and TRBJ2-1, the full variable domain is KAGVTQTPRYLIKTRGQQVTLSCSPISGHRSVSWYQQTPGQGLQFLFEYFSETQRNKGNFPGRFSGRQFSNSRSEMNVSTLELGDSALYLCASSWGLNEQFFGPGTRLTVL.

This chain links TRBV4-2 with TRBJ1-4; unclear D gene. Germline assignment: CDR1 LGHNA and CDR2 YNFKEQ. CDR3 length equals 14 residues. Trimming removed 4 bases at V and 6 bases at J, with 12 bases between. The DNA of the CDR3 is TGTGCCAGCAGCCCGGTGGTAGCCGATGAAAAACTGTTTTTT. Translating gives CASSPVVADEKLFF.

The J gene is TRBJ1-6, the V gene TRBV6-5, with D maybe TRBD1 (6 bases). Germline V lookup: CDR1 MNHEY, CDR2 SVGAGI. This CDR3 is built from 14 residues. V was shortened by 6 bases and J by 9 bases, with 15 bases between the two germline ends. CDR3 in DNA: TGTGCCAGCAGGGCTGGGGGCTATGGTTCACCCCTCCACTTT. Protein product: CASRAGGYGSPLHF.

The chain uses TRBV30 and TRBJ1-1, with TRBD1 identical over 7 bases. Germline loops: CDR1 GTSNPN, CDR2 SVGIG (reference sequence). V shed 5 bases, J shed 2 bases, and the junction held 8 bases outside the gene matches. CDR3 length: 14 amino acids. The CDR3 bases are TGTGCCTGGTCTAGGGACAGTCTAAACACTGAAGCTTTCTTT. Its protein product is CAWSRDSLNTEAFF.

This chain uses TRBV7-9 with TRBJ1-1; 10 bases are a match to TRBD1. The CDR3 length is 17 residues. Looked up from germline, CDR1 is SEHNR and CDR2 is FQNEAQ (reference sequence). The J segment lost 5 bases and the V segment lost 4 bases, leaving 13 bases of the junction unmatched. In DNA, the CDR3 is TGTGCCAGCAGCTCCCTCCGGGACAGGGGTGGGAGGACTGAAGCTTTCTTT. This encodes CASSSLRDRGGRTEAFF.

The genes are TRBV7-3 and TRBJ2-1; D call uncertain. The CDR3 covers 15 residues. V was shortened by 5 bases and J by 8 bases, with 19 bases between the two germline ends. The germline gives CDR1 SGHTA, CDR2 FQGTGA. CDR3 in amino acids: CASSSYHGESYEQFF. The CDR3, as DNA: TGTGCCAGCAGCAGCTACCACGGAGAATCCTATGAGCAGTTCTTC.

This clone was observed once. The chain has TRBV7-9 and TRBJ2-7; 7 bases map to TRBD1. This CDR3 spans 14 amino acids. The germline V gene encodes CDR1 SEHNR and CDR2 FQNEAQ (reference sequence). V trimming: 7 bases; J trimming: 9 bases; junction bases outside the gene matches: 15. CDR3 loop: CASNTGTALPVQYF. In DNA form, the CDR3 reads TGTGCCAGCAACACCGGGACAGCCCTTCCTGTGCAGTACTTC.

The genes are TRBV27 and TRBJ1-1, with D maybe TRBD1 (6 bases). Germline V CDR1 and CDR2: MNHEY, SMNVEV (reference sequence). Trimming shortened V by 2 bases and J by 3 bases, and 7 bases separated the two germline ends. The CDR3 contains 13 residues. In DNA, the CDR3 is TGTGCCAGCAGTTTAAACAGGGACACTGAAGCTTTCTTT. The encoded protein is CASSLNRDTEAFF.

This chain connects TRBV30 to TRBJ1-2, with 8 bases fitting TRBD1. Germline V lookup: CDR1 GTSNPN, CDR2 SVGIG (reference sequence). The V segment lost 0 bases and the J segment 8 bases; nucleotides outside the gene matches: 2. The length of the CDR3 is 12 residues. The CDR3 coding sequence is TGTGCCTGGAGTGTACAGGGGGTCGGCTACACCTTC. It yields the protein CAWSVQGVGYTF.

The chain couples TRBV9 to TRBJ1-1, with a tentative D call TRBD1 (6 bases). V was clipped by 2 bases and J by 0 bases, with 14 bases between them. This CDR3 region has 16 residues. CDR1 and CDR2 from the germline V gene are SGDLS and YYNGEE. This CDR3 is CASSVGGTLMNTEAFF. CDR3 bases: TGTGCCAGCAGCGTGGGTGGGACATTAATGAACACTGAAGCTTTCTTT.